The entry below gives a single TCR beta chain sequence along with its context. TCR cDNA libraries came from RNA via a modified published protocol. TCRdb re-called the 5' RACE reads with MiXCR, one entry per CDR3 protein. The sample has hundreds of thousands of distinct CDR3 sequences, over 25% seen once. The sample is drawn from a study of identical twins' blood T cells. The CDR3 totals 15 residues. The germline V gene has CDR1 LGHDT and CDR2 YNNKEL (reference sequence). V was trimmed by 1 base and J by 5 bases, leaving 14 bases between them. The chain employs TRBV3-1 and TRBJ1-1; D not certain. The TCR was taken from a woman aged 18-49 years in good health. The specimen was PBMCs. CDR3 sequence (DNA): TGTGCCAGCAGCCAAGTTCCGAGGTTAGGAACTGAAGCTTTCTTT. Translated, it gives CASSQVPRLGTEAFF.